This T cell receptor (beta chain) is drawn from a study of response to subunit inactivated influenza vaccine. Findings of the study overall: With each seasonal influenza vaccination, the authors suggested, few new T cells are recruited.

One entry per CDR3 protein results from TCRdb running MiXCR on the RT-PCR reads. The sample includes 450,000 to 550,000 distinct CDR3 sequences, roughly 23% of them seen just once. Trimming cost V 7 bases and J 0 bases, with 4 bases left between them. The CDR3 spans 13 residues. A word on this clonotype: The antigen remains undetermined.

The rearrangement joins TRBV12-3 or TRBV12-4 to TRBJ2-6; D ambiguous. The sequence was collected from a man aged 50-59 years who received an inactivated influenza vaccine. Sample: CD4+ T cells sorted from PBMCs, taken roughly 5 days after vaccination. The CDR3 spells CASKFSGANVLTF. In nucleotides, the CDR3 is TGTGCCAGCAAGTTCTCTGGGGCCAACGTCCTGACTTTC.